These 13 T cell receptor beta chains came from one sample sequenced in a study of T cell responses to AZD1222 COVID-19 vaccine. Only in-frame clones appear in the TCRdb table, and some are missing; sequencing was by immunoSEQ multiplex PCR. The profile shows about 150,000 clones, 92% of them singletons. Sequences were derived from peripheral blood, sampled 28 days after the second AZD1222 dose. Every receptor here comes from an adult who received the AZD1222 COVID-19 vaccine.

The CDR3: CSASRREASFEQYF. CDR3 nucleotide sequence: TGCAGTGCTAGTCGGCGGGAGGCAAGTTTCGAGCAGTACTTC. The J gene is TRBJ2-7, the V gene TRBV20-1; TRBD2 matches at 8 bases. The CDR3 is made up of 14 amino acids. Germline CDR1 is DFQATT and CDR2 is SNEGSKA (reference sequence). Trimming at V came to 3 bases and at J to 6 bases, leaving 10 bases not matched to a gene.

This chain joins TRBV9 and TRBJ2-7; TRBD2 is a possible D gene (5 bases). Germline CDR1 is SGDLS and CDR2 is YYNGEE. The CDR3 totals 15 residues. Trimming removed 4 bases from V and 5 bases from J, with 19 bases in between. Written as DNA, the CDR3 is TGTGCCAGCAGCCCAATATTGACCAGTAGCGACGAGCAGTACTTC. Amino acid sequence: CASSPILTSSDEQYF.

V gene TRBV14 combines with J gene TRBJ2-7, with D unclear. The V gene lost 3 bases and the J gene lost 3 bases, with 9 bases spanning the gap. In germline, CDR1 is SGHDN, CDR2 FVKESK. This CDR3 spans 13 amino acids. This chain's CDR3 is CASSHGRIYEQYF. The CDR3 bases are TGTGCCAGCAGCCATGGCAGGATCTACGAGCAGTACTTC.

The rearrangement links TRBV30 to TRBJ1-4; TRBD1 aligns across 7 bases. This CDR3 contains 13 residues. V lost 1 base to trimming and J lost 5 bases; unmatched junction nucleotides: 1. CDR1 and CDR2 (germline): GTSNPN, SVGIG (reference sequence). CDR3 amino acids: CAWSEQGNEKLFF. CDR3 bases: TGTGCCTGGAGTGAACAGGGGAATGAAAAACTGTTTTTT.

The chain uses TRBV5-4 and TRBJ1-4; D perhaps matches TRBD1 (5 bases). This CDR3 contains 15 residues. The V gene's germline CDR1 is SGHNT and CDR2 YYREEE (reference sequence). Trimming pared 1 base from V and 4 bases from J, leaving 11 bases between. DNA of the CDR3: TGTGCCAGCAGCTTGAGAGGACACGGTAATGAAAAACTGTTTTTT. It specifies CASSLRGHGNEKLFF. Full variable domain (rest looked up from reference TRBV5-4 and TRBJ1-4): ETGVTQSPTHLIKTRGQQVTLRCSSQSGHNTVSWYQQALGQGPQFIFQYYREEENGRGNFPPRFSGLQFPNYSSELNVNALELDDSALYLCASSLRGHGNEKLFFGSGTQLSVL.

This chain joins TRBV30 and TRBJ1-4; 10 bases agree with TRBD1. V was pared by 5 bases and J by 10 bases, with 7 bases of the junction left unmatched. This CDR3 comprises 13 residues. Germline CDR1 GTSNPN, CDR2 SVGIG (reference sequence). CDR3 protein: CAWQGQGTGKLFF. The CDR3 DNA is TGTGCCTGGCAGGGACAGGGGACTGGAAAACTGTTTTTT.

The genes are TRBV3-1 (or the pseudogene TRBV3-2) and TRBJ1-1; TRBD1 matches at 7 bases. The V gene end was trimmed by 6 bases and the J gene end by 3 bases; junction bases not matched to a gene: 4. Germline V gene data show CDR1 as LGHDT and CDR2 as YNNKEL (reference sequence). The CDR3 covers 13 residues. The CDR3: CASSYRGDTEAFF. CDR3 bases: TGTGCCAGCAGTTACAGGGGCGACACTGAAGCTTTCTTT.

The chain joins TRBV5-1 to TRBJ1-2, with D possibly matching TRBD1 (6 bases). The CDR3 has 13 amino acids. The germline gives CDR1 SGHRS, CDR2 YFSETQ. With 7 bases removed from V and 0 bases from J, the gap between germline ends came to 10 bases. This CDR3 is CASRGQTNYGYTF. The DNA of the CDR3 is TGCGCCAGCCGCGGACAGACTAACTATGGCTACACCTTC.

The chain recombines TRBV9 with TRBJ1-2, with D maybe TRBD1 (5 bases). V was trimmed by 4 bases and J by 2 bases, leaving 15 bases between them. The germline gives CDR1 SGDLS, CDR2 YYNGEE. The CDR3 is 15 amino acids. The CDR3 is CASSNGGGLNYGYTF. CDR3 sequence (DNA): TGTGCCAGCAGCAATGGGGGAGGACTAAACTATGGCTACACCTTC. The full variable domain, rest sourced from reference TRBV9 and TRBJ1-2, is DSGVTQTPKHLITATGQRVTLRCSPRSGDLSVYWYQQSLDQGLQFLIQYYNGEERAKGNILERFSAQQFPDLHSELNLSSLELGDSALYFCASSNGGGLNYGYTFGSGTRLTVV.

In nucleotides, the CDR3 is TGTGCCAGCAGTGCGTCTAGCGGGAACCTTGAGCAGTTCTTC. Amino acids: CASSASSGNLEQFF. The genes are TRBV6-4 and TRBJ2-1; TRBD2 agrees at 9 bases. J lost 9 bases, V lost 4 bases, and 7 bases had no gene match. Germline-derived CDR1 and CDR2 are MRHNA and SNTAGT. The CDR3 spans 14 residues.

The chain recombines TRBV4-2 with TRBJ2-1; the match to TRBD2 covers 10 bases. Per germline, CDR1 LGHNA and CDR2 YNFKEQ. Trimming at V came to 0 bases and at J to 8 bases, leaving 4 bases not matched to a gene. The CDR3 has 15 amino acids. As DNA, the CDR3 is TGTGCCAGCAGCCAAGAGCTAGCGGGAGAAGATGAGCAGTTCTTC. Translation: CASSQELAGEDEQFF.

The rearrangement joins TRBV19 to TRBJ1-2; D might be TRBD1 (5 bases). Trimming removed 3 bases from V and 7 bases from J, with 15 bases in between. The CDR3 extends over 14 amino acids. Germline V gene data show CDR1 as LNHDA and CDR2 as SQIVND (reference sequence). This CDR3 reads CASSMRGLESGYTF. The CDR3 DNA reads TGTGCCAGTAGTATGAGGGGACTCGAGAGTGGCTACACCTTC.

The chain links TRBV18 to TRBJ1-5; 8 bases are shared with TRBD1. J was trimmed by 4 bases and V by 4 bases; bases with no gene match: 3. The V gene's germline CDR1 is KGHSH and CDR2 LQKENI. CDR3 size: 14 residues. CDR3 in DNA: TGTGCCAGCTCACAACGACAGGGGAATCAGCCCCAGCATTTT. Translation: CASSQRQGNQPQHF. The full variable domain, with the rest looked up from reference TRBV18 and TRBJ1-5, is NAGVMQNPRHLVRRRGQEARLRCSPMKGHSHVYWYRQLPEEGLKFMVYLQKENIIDESGMPKERFSAEFPKEGPSILRIQQVVRGDSAAYFCASSQRQGNQPQHFGDGTRLSIL.